Sequencing of this T cell receptor (beta chain) was carried out in a study of blood T cell repertoires in COVID-19. Across the whole study: There were acute and convalescent COVID-19 samples, and they came from the United States, Italy and Spain.

The protocol was immunoSEQ multiplex PCR, while the TCRdb copy is restricted to in-frame clones and leaves out a portion. Of about 440,000 clones in the sample, around 90% were seen once. The specimen sequenced was PBMCs or T cells enriched from blood (not recorded which). This TCR came from a man in his late teens or twenties who had recovered from COVID-19.

The CDR3 sequence is CASSQAPRETQYF. The CDR3, as DNA: TGTGCCAGCAGCCAGGCCCCCAGGGAGACCCAGTACTTC. The gene calls are TRBV4-2 and TRBJ2-5; D is undetermined. The CDR3 extends over 13 amino acids. The V gene's germline CDR1 is LGHNA and CDR2 YNFKEQ. The V gene lost 3 bases and the J gene lost 5 bases, with 10 bases spanning the gap.